A selection of T cell receptor beta chains follows, all from one sample in a study of blood T cells in healthy people across ages. TCRdb processed the 5' RACE reads anew with MiXCR; each CDR3 protein has one entry. The sample records fewer than 2,000,000 distinct CDR3 sequences, about 31% being singletons. The specimen was blood. The source of these receptors is a young woman in good health. The CDR3 runs from the conserved cysteine through the conserved F or W. A D gene is named only where the DNA matches it firmly. Only part of the rows carry a size: once, few, many, or a class if the clone is expanded.

CDR3nt	CDR3aa	abundance	j_gene	d_gene	v_gene
TGCAGTGCCCCGGGCGAACCTCTTTGGGAGACCCAGTACTTC	CSAPGEPLWETQYF	few	TRBJ2-5	-	TRBV20-1
TGCAGTGCTAGATTCGGCCAGGCAGGGTGGTTTGGCGAGCAGTACTTC	CSARFGQAGWFGEQYF	many	TRBJ2-7	-	TRBV20-1
TGTGCCAGCAGTAGTCAGGGGGCGGGGGAGCAGTACTTC	CASSSQGAGEQYF	many	TRBJ2-7	TRBD1	TRBV27
TGTGCCAGCAGCCAAGACAGGGGGCGAGGGAGCAATCAGCCCCAGCATTTT	CASSQDRGRGSNQPQHF	-	TRBJ1-5	TRBD1	TRBV4-2
TGTGCCAGCAGTCCTCCGGGTTACACTGAAGCTTTCTTT	CASSPPGYTEAFF	-	TRBJ1-1	-	TRBV27
TGTGCCAGCAGCCTGTTGGGCCGGCCGGGGAATGAGCAGTTCTTC	CASSLLGRPGNEQFF	-	TRBJ2-1	-	TRBV7-9
TGTGCCACCAGTGATTACAGGGGCCCTGACTATGGCTACACCTTC	CATSDYRGPDYGYTF	-	TRBJ1-2	TRBD1	TRBV24-1
TGTGCCAGCATGGGGGCAGCACGCTACGAGCAGTACTTC	CASMGAARYEQYF	few	TRBJ2-7	-	TRBV28
TGTGCCAGCAGCGAGGCACCGGACCACCATAAGAGTGAGCAGTTCTTC	CASSEAPDHHKSEQFF	-	TRBJ2-1	-	TRBV9
TGCAGTGCCTCTTCAGGACTAGTGGCCTACGAGCAGTACTTC	CSASSGLVAYEQYF	-	TRBJ2-7	TRBD2	TRBV20-1
TGTGCCAGCAGTGTAATTGAGGCCCCGGCGTGGGGCTACACCTTC	CASSVIEAPAWGYTF	-	TRBJ1-2	-	TRBV2
TGTGCCTGGAGTGTATCCCCTGGCGGCGAGCAGTACTTC	CAWSVSPGGEQYF	-	TRBJ2-7	-	TRBV30
TGTGCCAGCAGCCAAGGAATTACTAGCACAGATACGCAGTATTTT	CASSQGITSTDTQYF	-	TRBJ2-3	-	TRBV3-1
TGTGCCGGATACAGCGGGACGGTTGGGAATGAGCAGTACTTC	CAGYSGTVGNEQYF	-	TRBJ2-5	TRBD2	TRBV6-1
TGTGCCACCAGTGATTATCGTCCGGGGGAGGGCAATCAGCCCCAGCATTTT	CATSDYRPGEGNQPQHF	many	TRBJ1-5	-	TRBV24-1
TGCGCCAGCAGCCAAGCGATCGGGACAGAGGAAAATTCACCCCTCCACTTT	CASSQAIGTEENSPLHF	-	TRBJ1-6	TRBD1	TRBV4-1
TGTGCCAGCAGTGTAACGTCGCCCCAGCATTTT	CASSVTSPQHF	-	TRBJ1-5	-	TRBV6-1
TGCGGTGCTGGGAGCGGGCCCGAGTACTTC	CGAGSGPEYF	-	TRBJ2-7	-	TRBV20-1
TGCAGTGCGGCGTCTGGGACTCGATACAATGAGCAGTTCTTC	CSAASGTRYNEQFF	few	TRBJ2-1	-	TRBV20-1
TGTGCCAGCAGCCAGATCGGGGGCGAGCAGTACTTC	CASSQIGGEQYF	-	TRBJ2-7	-	TRBV3-1
TGTGCCAGCAGGGAAGTAAGGGCCGGAGAGCAGTACTTC	CASREVRAGEQYF	-	TRBJ2-5	-	TRBV6-1
TGTGCCAGCAGTTTCGAACCGGGACAGGGCTCGTTTGAGCAGTTCTTC	CASSFEPGQGSFEQFF	many	TRBJ2-1	TRBD1	TRBV27
TGTGCCATTCGGGACTTAAGCTCCTACGAGCAGTACTTC	CAIRDLSSYEQYF	few	TRBJ2-7	-	TRBV10-3
TGCAGTGCTAGAGGCCGTGACAGTCCCAATGAGCAGTACTTC	CSARGRDSPNEQYF	-	TRBJ2-7	-	TRBV20-1
TGCAGTGCCAGGGCGGGAGTGGACTACAATGAGCAGTTCTTC	CSARAGVDYNEQFF	-	TRBJ2-1	TRBD2	TRBV20-1
TGTGCCAACAACTCCTGGGGGACAGGAAACTATGGCTACACCTTC	CANNSWGTGNYGYTF	-	TRBJ1-2	TRBD1	TRBV6-2/TRBV6-3
TGTGCCATCAGCATGGACAGGGACACCGGGGAGCTGTTTTTT	CAISMDRDTGELFF	-	TRBJ2-2	TRBD1	TRBV10-3
TGTGCCAGCAGCCTCCTGGGATGGCTGGGACAGGCTAATTCACCCCTCCACTTT	CASSLLGWLGQANSPLHF	few	TRBJ1-6	TRBD1	TRBV6-1
TGCGCCAGCAGCTTGGAGACAGGGAATACAGATACGCAGTATTTT	CASSLETGNTDTQYF	few	TRBJ2-3	TRBD1	TRBV5-1
TGCAGTGCGCGAGGGACTAGCGGGAGGGAGACCCAGTACTTC	CSARGTSGRETQYF	many	TRBJ2-5	TRBD2	TRBV20-1
TGCAGTGCCCTAGTTTCAAAAGGGGTAGGCGAGCGGTACTTC	CSALVSKGVGERYF	-	TRBJ2-7	-	TRBV20-1
TGTGCCGTCAGACTAGCGAACGGCTACAATGAGCAGTTCTTC	CAVRLANGYNEQFF	-	TRBJ2-1	TRBD2	TRBV13
TGCGCCAGCAGCAAAACTGGGAGGGAAGAGCAGTACTTC	CASSKTGREEQYF	few	TRBJ2-7	TRBD2	TRBV5-1
TGCAGTGGGGCGACAGGGATAGGGGGCTACACCTTC	CSGATGIGGYTF	-	TRBJ1-2	TRBD1	TRBV20-1
TGCGCCAGCAGCCAGACTTCCGGGACTAGCGGGAGCAATGAGCAGTTCTTC	CASSQTSGTSGSNEQFF	few	TRBJ2-1	TRBD2	TRBV4-1
TGTGCCAGCAGTTTAATGACAGATTACCTCTCTGGGGCCAACGTCCTGACTTTC	CASSLMTDYLSGANVLTF	few	TRBJ2-6	-	TRBV28
TGCAGTGCCGCTATTCTAGCGGAGGGAGACAATGAGCAGTTCTTC	CSAAILAEGDNEQFF	-	TRBJ2-1	TRBD2	TRBV20-1
TGTGCCAGCGGGTTCGCTAAGCGGGGGCAAGAGACCCAGTACTTC	CASGFAKRGQETQYF	many	TRBJ2-5	TRBD2	TRBV6-6
TGCAGTGCTAGGCAGGGGCCTTACAATGAGCAGTTCTTC	CSARQGPYNEQFF	-	TRBJ2-1	-	TRBV20-1
TGTGCCAGCAGCGGGGGGACATCTGAAGCTTTCTTT	CASSGGTSEAFF	-	TRBJ1-1	-	TRBV13
TGTGCCAGCACTGACATAGCGGGAGCACGGATCGATGAGCAGTTCTTC	CASTDIAGARIDEQFF	-	TRBJ2-1	TRBD2	TRBV27
TGTGCCAGCAGCTGGCAGGGGAACAATGAGCAGTTCTTC	CASSWQGNNEQFF	-	TRBJ2-1	-	TRBV7-9